This T cell receptor (beta chain) originates from a study of blood T cell repertoires in COVID-19. Study-wide context: The cDNA or gDNA used as material had been derived from T cells, B-cell-depleted T cells, or PBMCs.

Germline loops: CDR1 LNHDA, CDR2 SQIVND (reference sequence). V lost 7 bases and J lost 7, with 22 bases in between. This CDR3 spans 16 amino acids. Per the study methods: For nucleated cells, counts were estimated from reference gene primer amplification. Sequencing was performed with immunoSEQ multiplex PCR; in TCRdb, only in-frame clones are kept and a portion is missing. The DNA gave D and trimming, while V, J and clone size come from that table. Counted here are around 89,000 clones, 60% to 80% occurring once; the ten biggest clones make up over 13%. The chain couples TRBV19 to TRBJ1-4; tentatively, D is TRBD1 (6 bases). The source is a woman older than 75 with acute or convalescent COVID-19. The specimen sequenced was peripheral blood. As DNA, the CDR3 is TGTGCCAGTACCCCGCAGGGGCAGGGCACCGGTGAAAAACTGTTTTTT. Translation: CASTPQGQGTGEKLFF.